This T cell receptor (beta chain) stems from a study of T cell responses to AZD1222 COVID-19 vaccine. From germline, CDR1 is WSHSY and CDR2 SAAADI. This CDR3 is 13 amino acids long. V trimming: 7 bases; J trimming: 5 bases; junction bases outside the gene matches: 5. TCRdb's copy holds only in-frame clones and misses some; the assay was immunoSEQ multiplex PCR. The table has under 150,000 clones, roughly 92% seen once. The source material was peripheral blood, sampled on day 0 of AZD1222 vaccination. The sequence was obtained from an adult in good health. The rearrangement uses TRBV10-2 and TRBJ2-7, with 10 bases aligning to TRBD2. The CDR3 spells CASTPSGSHEQYF. CDR3 nucleotide sequence: TGCGCCAGCACCCCTAGCGGGAGCCACGAGCAGTACTTC.